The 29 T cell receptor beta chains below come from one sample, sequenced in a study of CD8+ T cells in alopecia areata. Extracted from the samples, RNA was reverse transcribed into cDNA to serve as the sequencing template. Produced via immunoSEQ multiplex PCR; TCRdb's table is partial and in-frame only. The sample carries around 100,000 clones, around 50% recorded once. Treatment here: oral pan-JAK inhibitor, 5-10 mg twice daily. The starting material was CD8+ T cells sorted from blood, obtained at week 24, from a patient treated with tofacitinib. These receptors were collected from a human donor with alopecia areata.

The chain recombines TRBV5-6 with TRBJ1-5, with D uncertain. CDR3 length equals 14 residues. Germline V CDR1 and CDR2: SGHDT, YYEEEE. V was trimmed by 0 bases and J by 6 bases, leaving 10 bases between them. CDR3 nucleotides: TGTGCCAGCAGCTTGGGCAGCTCCCCTCAGCCCCAGCATTTT. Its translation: CASSLGSSPQPQHF.

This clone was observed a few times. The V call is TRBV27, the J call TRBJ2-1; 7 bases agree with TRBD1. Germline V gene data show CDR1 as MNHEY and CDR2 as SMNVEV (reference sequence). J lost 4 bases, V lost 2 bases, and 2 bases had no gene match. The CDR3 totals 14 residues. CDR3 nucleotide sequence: TGTGCCAGCAGTTTAGGGACAGCATACAATGAGCAGTTCTTC. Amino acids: CASSLGTAYNEQFF.

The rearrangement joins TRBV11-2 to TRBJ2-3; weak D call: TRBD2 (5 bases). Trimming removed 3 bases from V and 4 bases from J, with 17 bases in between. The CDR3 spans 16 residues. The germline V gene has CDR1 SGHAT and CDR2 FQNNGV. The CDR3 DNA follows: TGTGCCAGCAGCTTTACGAGGCGGGTAGGCCCAGATACGCAGTATTTT. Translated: CASSFTRRVGPDTQYF.

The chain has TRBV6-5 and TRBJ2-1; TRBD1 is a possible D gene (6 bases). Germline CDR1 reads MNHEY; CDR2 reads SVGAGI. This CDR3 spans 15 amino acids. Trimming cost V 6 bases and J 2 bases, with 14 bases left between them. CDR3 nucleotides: TGTGCCAGCAGCCCCACAGGGTACGCCTACAATGAGCAGTTCTTC. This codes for CASSPTGYAYNEQFF.

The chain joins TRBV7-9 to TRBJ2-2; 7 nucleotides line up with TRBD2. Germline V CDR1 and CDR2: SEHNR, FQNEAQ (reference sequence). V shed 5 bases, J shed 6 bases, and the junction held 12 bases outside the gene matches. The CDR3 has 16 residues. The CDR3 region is CASSHILGLSAGELFF. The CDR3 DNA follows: TGTGCCAGCAGCCACATTCTGGGACTATCGGCCGGGGAGCTGTTTTTT.

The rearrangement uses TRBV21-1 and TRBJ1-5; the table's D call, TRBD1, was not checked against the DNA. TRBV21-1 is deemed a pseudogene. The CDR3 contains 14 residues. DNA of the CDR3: TGTGCCAGCAGCAAATGCAGGGGAAATCAGCCCCAGCATTTT. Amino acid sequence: CASSKCRGNQPQHF.

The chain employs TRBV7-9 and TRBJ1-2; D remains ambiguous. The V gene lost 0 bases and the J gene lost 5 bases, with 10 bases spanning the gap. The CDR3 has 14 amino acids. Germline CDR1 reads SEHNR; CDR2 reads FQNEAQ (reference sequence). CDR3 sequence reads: CASSLAGSWYGYTF. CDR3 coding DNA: TGTGCCAGCAGCTTAGCGGGGTCGTGGTATGGCTACACCTTC.

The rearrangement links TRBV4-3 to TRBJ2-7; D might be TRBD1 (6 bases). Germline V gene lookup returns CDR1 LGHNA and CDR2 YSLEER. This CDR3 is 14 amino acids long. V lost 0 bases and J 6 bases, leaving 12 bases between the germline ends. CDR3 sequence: CASSQEITGLEQYF. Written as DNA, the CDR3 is TGCGCCAGCAGCCAAGAAATTACAGGGCTCGAGCAGTACTTC.

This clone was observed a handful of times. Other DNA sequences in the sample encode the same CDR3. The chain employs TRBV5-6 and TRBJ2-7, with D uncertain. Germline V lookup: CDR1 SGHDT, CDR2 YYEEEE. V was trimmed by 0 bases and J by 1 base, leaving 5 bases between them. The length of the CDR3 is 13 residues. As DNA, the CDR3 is TGTGCCAGCAGCTTGGGCCAGTCCTACGAGCAGTACTTC. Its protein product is CASSLGQSYEQYF.

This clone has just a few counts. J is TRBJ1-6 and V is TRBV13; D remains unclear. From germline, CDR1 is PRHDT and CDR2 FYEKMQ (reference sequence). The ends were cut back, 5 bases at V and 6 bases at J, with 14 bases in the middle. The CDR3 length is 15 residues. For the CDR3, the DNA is TGTGCCAGCAGCACAATACAAGATCCTAATTCACCCCTCCACTTT. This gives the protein CASSTIQDPNSPLHF.

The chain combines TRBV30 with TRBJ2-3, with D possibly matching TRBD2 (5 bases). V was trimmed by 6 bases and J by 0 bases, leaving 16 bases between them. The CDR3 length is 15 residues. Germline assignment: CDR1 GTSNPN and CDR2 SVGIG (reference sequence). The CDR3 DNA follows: TGTGCCTGTACCACGGGATTTTCTAGCACAGATACGCAGTATTTT. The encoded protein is CACTTGFSSTDTQYF.

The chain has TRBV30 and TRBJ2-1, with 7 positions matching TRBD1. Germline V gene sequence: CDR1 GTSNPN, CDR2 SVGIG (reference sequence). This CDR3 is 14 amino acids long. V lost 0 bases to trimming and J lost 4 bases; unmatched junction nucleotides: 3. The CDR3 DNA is TGTGCCTGGAGTGTACGGGACAGTTACAATGAGCAGTTCTTC. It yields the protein CAWSVRDSYNEQFF.

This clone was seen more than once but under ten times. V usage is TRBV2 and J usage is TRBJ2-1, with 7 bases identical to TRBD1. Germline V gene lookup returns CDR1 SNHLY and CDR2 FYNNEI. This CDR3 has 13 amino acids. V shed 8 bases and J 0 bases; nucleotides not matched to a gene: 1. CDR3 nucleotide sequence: TGTGCCAGCGGGGACAGCTCCTACAATGAGCAGTTCTTC. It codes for CASGDSSYNEQFF.

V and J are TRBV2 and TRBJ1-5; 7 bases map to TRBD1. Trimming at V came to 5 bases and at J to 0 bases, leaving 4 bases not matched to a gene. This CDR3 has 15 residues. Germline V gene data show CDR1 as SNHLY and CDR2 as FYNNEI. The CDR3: CASSTGTDSNQPQHF. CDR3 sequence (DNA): TGTGCCAGCAGTACCGGGACAGATAGCAATCAGCCCCAGCATTTT.

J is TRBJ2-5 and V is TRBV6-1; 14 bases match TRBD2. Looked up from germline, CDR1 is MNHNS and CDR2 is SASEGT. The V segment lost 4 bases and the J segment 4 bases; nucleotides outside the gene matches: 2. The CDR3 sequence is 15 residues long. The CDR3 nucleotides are TGTGCCAGCAGTGGACTAGCGGGGGGGCCAGAGACCCAGTACTTC. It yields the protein CASSGLAGGPETQYF.

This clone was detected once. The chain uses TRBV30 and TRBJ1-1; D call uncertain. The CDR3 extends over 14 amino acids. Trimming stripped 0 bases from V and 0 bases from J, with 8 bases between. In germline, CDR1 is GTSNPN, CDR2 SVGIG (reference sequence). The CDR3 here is CAWSVRGMNTEAFF. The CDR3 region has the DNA TGTGCCTGGAGTGTACGAGGGATGAACACTGAAGCTTTCTTT.

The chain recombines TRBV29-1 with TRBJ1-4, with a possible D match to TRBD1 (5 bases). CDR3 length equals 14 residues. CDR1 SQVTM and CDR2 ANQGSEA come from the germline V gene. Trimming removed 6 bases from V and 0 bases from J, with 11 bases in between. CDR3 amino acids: CSVWDGATNEKLFF. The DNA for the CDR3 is TGCAGCGTGTGGGACGGTGCAACTAATGAAAAACTGTTTTTT.

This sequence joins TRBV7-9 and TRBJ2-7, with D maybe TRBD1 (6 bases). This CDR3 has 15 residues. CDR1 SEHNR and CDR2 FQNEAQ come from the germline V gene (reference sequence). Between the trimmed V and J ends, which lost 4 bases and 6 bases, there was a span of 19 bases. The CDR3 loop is CASSSTGTKTGEQYF. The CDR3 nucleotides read TGTGCCAGCAGCTCCACCGGGACAAAGACGGGCGAGCAGTACTTC.

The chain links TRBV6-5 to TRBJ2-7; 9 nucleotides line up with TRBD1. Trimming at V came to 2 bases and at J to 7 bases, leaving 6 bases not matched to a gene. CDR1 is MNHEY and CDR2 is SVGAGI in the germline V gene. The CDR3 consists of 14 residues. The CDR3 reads CASSYGTGSGEQYF. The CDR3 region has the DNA TGTGCCAGCAGTTACGGGACAGGGAGTGGGGAGCAGTACTTC.

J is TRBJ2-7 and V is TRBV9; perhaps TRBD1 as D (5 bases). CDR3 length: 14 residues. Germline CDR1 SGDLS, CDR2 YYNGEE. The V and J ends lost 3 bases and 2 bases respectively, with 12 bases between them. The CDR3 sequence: CASSAEDIPYEQYF. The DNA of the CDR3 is TGTGCCAGCAGCGCCGAGGACATTCCCTACGAGCAGTACTTC.

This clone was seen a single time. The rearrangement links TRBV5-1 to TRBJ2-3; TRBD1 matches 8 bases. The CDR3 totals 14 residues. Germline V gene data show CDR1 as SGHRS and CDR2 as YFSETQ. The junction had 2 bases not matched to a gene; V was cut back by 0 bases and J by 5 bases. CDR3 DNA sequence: TGCGCCAGCAGCTTGGGACAGGGGATAGATACGCAGTATTTT. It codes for CASSLGQGIDTQYF.

CDR3 in DNA: TGTGCCAGCAGCTTTCCGGGAAAACCAGAAGCTTTCTTT. Its protein is CASSFPGKPEAFF. The chain couples TRBV7-9 to TRBJ1-1; D ambiguous. Looked up from germline, CDR1 is SEHNR and CDR2 is FQNEAQ (reference sequence). V lost 3 bases and J 8 bases, leaving 13 bases between the germline ends. CDR3 length: 13 amino acids.

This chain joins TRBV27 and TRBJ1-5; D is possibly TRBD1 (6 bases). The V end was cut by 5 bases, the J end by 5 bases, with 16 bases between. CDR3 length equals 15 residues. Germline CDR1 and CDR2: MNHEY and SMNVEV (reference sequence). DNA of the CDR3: TGTGCCAGCAGTCCGCGGGGGCGGTCGTATCAGCCCCAGCATTTT. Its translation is CASSPRGRSYQPQHF.

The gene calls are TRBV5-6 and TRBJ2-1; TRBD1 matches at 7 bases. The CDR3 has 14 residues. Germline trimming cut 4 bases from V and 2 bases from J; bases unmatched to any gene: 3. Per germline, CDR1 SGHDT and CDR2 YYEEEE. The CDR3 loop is CASSAGTAYNEQFF. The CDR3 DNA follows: TGTGCCAGCAGCGCCGGGACAGCCTACAATGAGCAGTTCTTC.

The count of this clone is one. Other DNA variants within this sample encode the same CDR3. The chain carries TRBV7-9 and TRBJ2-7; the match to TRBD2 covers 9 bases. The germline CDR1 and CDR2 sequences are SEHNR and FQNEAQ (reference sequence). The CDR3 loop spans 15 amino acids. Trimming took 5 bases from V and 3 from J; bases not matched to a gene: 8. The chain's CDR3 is CASSASGGLDYEQYF. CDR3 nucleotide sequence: TGTGCCAGCAGCGCGAGCGGGGGGCTTGACTACGAGCAGTACTTC.

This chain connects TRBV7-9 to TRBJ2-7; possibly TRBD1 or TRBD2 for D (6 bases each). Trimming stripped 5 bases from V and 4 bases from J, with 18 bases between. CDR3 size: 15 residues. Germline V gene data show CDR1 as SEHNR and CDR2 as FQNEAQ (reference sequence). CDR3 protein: CASSTSRGYPYEQYF. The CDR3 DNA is TGTGCCAGCAGCACTAGCAGGGGTTATCCGTACGAGCAGTACTTC.

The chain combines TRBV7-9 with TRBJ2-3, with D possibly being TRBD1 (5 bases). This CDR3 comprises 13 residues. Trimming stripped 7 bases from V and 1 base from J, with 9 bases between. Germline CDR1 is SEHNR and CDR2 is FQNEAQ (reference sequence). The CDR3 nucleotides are TGTGCCAGCACCCCACAGGGCACAGATACGCAGTATTTT. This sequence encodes CASTPQGTDTQYF.

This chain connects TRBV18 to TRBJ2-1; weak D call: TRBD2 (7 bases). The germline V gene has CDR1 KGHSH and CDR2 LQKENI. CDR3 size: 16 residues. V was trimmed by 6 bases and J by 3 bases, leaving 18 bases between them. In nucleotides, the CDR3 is TGTGCCAGCTCGGTCAAGGGGGGGCCCTACTACAATGAGCAGTTCTTC. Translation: CASSVKGGPYYNEQFF.

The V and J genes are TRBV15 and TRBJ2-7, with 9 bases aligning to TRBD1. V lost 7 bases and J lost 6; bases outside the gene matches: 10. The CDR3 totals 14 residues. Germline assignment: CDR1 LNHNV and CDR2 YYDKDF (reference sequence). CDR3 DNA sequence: TGTGCCACCAACGACCGGGACAGGGCCCCCGAGCAGTACTTC. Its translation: CATNDRDRAPEQYF.